One and the same sample provided the 10 T cell receptor beta chains below, sequenced in a study of T-cell reconstitution after alpha-beta-depleted transplantation in children. A library of TCRbeta sequences, prepared with unique molecular identifiers, was generated. TCRdb fed the PCR reads into MiXCR, producing one record per CDR3 protein. Among roughly 610,000 distinct CDR3 sequences listed, about 10% were seen once. The specimen was PBMCs from the stem cell graft donor, collected from the stem cell graft. The receptor source for this set is a human donor who donated a stem cell graft to a child with acute myeloid leukemia.

This clonotype was counted only a few times. The chain couples TRBV7-3 to TRBJ2-7; no firm D call. In germline, CDR1 is SGHTA, CDR2 FQGTGA. This CDR3 is built from 14 residues. V lost 5 bases and J lost 3, with 14 bases in between. The CDR3 DNA is TGTGCCAGCAGCCCGTCCCGGAAACACTACGAGCAGTACTTC. It translates to CASSPSRKHYEQYF. The entire variable domain, with the rest obtained from reference TRBV7-3 and TRBJ2-7, is as follows: GAGVSQTPSNKVTEKGKYVELRCDPISGHTALYWYRQSLGQGPEFLIYFQGTGAADDSGLPNDRFFAVRPEGSVSTLKIQRTERGDSAVYLCASSPSRKHYEQYFGPGTRLTVT.

V is TRBV6-1 and J is TRBJ1-5, with D maybe TRBD1 (6 bases). Trimming cost V 1 base and J 0 bases, with 10 bases left between them. Germline CDR1 MNHNS, CDR2 SASEGT. The CDR3 length is 16 residues. The CDR3 region is CASSEGGGGSNQPQHF. CDR3 nucleotide sequence: TGTGCCAGCAGTGAAGGAGGGGGTGGTAGCAATCAGCCCCAGCATTTT.

This chain links TRBV3-1 with TRBJ2-1; tentative D call: TRBD2 (6 bases). CDR3 length: 16 residues. V lost 3 bases, J lost 4 bases, and 16 bases lay in between. The germline V gene encodes CDR1 LGHDT and CDR2 YNNKEL (reference sequence). The CDR3 nucleotides read TGTGCCAGCAGCCAGGCGACATCCGGGGGATACAATGAGCAGTTCTTC. Translating gives CASSQATSGGYNEQFF.

This clonotype was seen ten or more times. The CDR3 reads CASSLLGSSFTGANVLTF. CDR3 sequence (DNA): TGTGCCAGCAGTCTCCTCGGCAGTAGCTTTACTGGGGCCAACGTCCTGACTTTC. The rearrangement joins TRBV6-2 or TRBV6-3 to TRBJ2-6; D is undetermined. Trimming stripped 5 bases from V and 2 bases from J, with 19 bases between. In germline, CDR1 is MNHEY, CDR2 SVGEGT. The length of the CDR3 is 18 residues.

This clonotype has at least ten counts. V and J are TRBV6-2 or TRBV6-3 and TRBJ2-1; D is unresolved. The CDR3 is 16 amino acids. The V end was cut by 3 bases, the J end by 4 bases, with 16 bases between. Germline values: CDR1 MNHEY, CDR2 SVGEGT. CDR3 region: CASSYGAGLQYNEQFF. The CDR3 coding sequence is TGTGCCAGCAGTTATGGCGCCGGGCTACAGTACAATGAGCAGTTCTTC.

In its sample, this clonotype was seen a few times. Written as DNA, the CDR3 is TGTGCCAGCAGTTTAAATATTTACGAGCAGTACTTC. Amino acid sequence: CASSLNIYEQYF. This rearrangement joins TRBV28 to TRBJ2-7, with no clear D. The V end lost 2 bases, the J end lost 4 bases, and 6 bases lay between the germline ends. The germline CDR1 and CDR2 sequences are MDHEN and SYDVKM. The CDR3 spans 12 residues.

V and J are TRBV20-1 and TRBJ2-1; 10 bases match TRBD2. V shed 5 bases, J shed 7 bases, and the junction held 5 bases outside the gene matches. Germline CDR1 reads DFQATT; CDR2 reads SNEGSKA (reference sequence). The CDR3 runs 13 residues. Written as DNA, the CDR3 is TGCAGTGCTCCCGGGACTAGCGAGAATGAGCAGTTCTTC. It yields the protein CSAPGTSENEQFF.

This chain uses TRBV29-1 with TRBJ2-1, with D possibly being TRBD1 or TRBD2 (5 bases each). Germline lookup yields CDR1 SQVTM and CDR2 ANQGSEA. Trimming stripped 3 bases from V and 6 bases from J, with 18 bases between. CDR3 length: 15 residues. The CDR3 reads CSVEDFIGTTNEQFF. CDR3 nucleotides: TGCAGCGTTGAGGATTTCATAGGGACCACCAATGAGCAGTTCTTC.

V and J are TRBV9 and TRBJ2-2, with D tentatively TRBD2 (5 bases). Germline values: CDR1 SGDLS, CDR2 YYNGEE. The CDR3 has 19 amino acids. Between the trimmed V and J ends, which lost 3 bases and 0 bases, there was a span of 21 bases. The CDR3 nucleotides read TGTGCCAGCAGCGCACGAGGAGGAGCTAGACTCGCGAACACCGGGGAGCTGTTTTTT. Protein: CASSARGGARLANTGELFF.

This clonotype was counted a few times. The rearrangement links TRBV19 to TRBJ2-5; TRBD2 is a possible D gene (6 bases). This CDR3 has 12 residues. The germline gives CDR1 LNHDA, CDR2 SQIVND (reference sequence). With 8 bases removed from V and 5 bases from J, the gap between germline ends came to 12 bases. The CDR3 region has the DNA TGTGCCAGTCGGAGGGGAGAGGAGACCCAGTACTTC. Amino acid sequence: CASRRGEETQYF. The full variable domain, rest sourced from reference TRBV19 and TRBJ2-5, is DGGITQSPKYLFRKEGQNVTLSCEQNLNHDAMYWYRQDPGQGLRLIYYSQIVNDFQKGDIAEGYSVSREKKESFPLTVTSAQKNPTAFYLCASRRGEETQYFGPGTRLLVL.